Listed below are T cell receptor beta chains from one sample, sequenced in a study of T cells in localized non-small cell lung cancer. The repertoire was sequenced with immunoSEQ multiplex PCR; TCRdb's copy has only in-frame clones and lacks some. Seen here are 100,000 to 150,000 clones, about 89% observed once, and the top ten hold around 1.7%. The sample in question was peripheral blood, obtained before any cancer treatment. The receptors shown here come from a female donor over 55 with stage I lung adenocarcinoma. Both conserved end residues are part of each CDR3.

j_gene: TRBJ2-2; v_gene: TRBV28; CDR3aa: CASRYRGVGTGELFF
j_gene: TRBJ2-6; v_gene: TRBV19; CDR3aa: CATYASSGANVLTF
j_gene: TRBJ1-4; v_gene: TRBV5-1; CDR3aa: CASSSDAWNEKLFF
j_gene: TRBJ2-7; v_gene: TRBV6-1; CDR3aa: CAGASEFYEQYF
j_gene: TRBJ1-2; v_gene: TRBV19; CDR3aa: CASMGPGGSGYGYTF
j_gene: TRBJ2-2; v_gene: TRBV11-1; CDR3aa: CASSLFPESNTGELFF
j_gene: TRBJ2-5; v_gene: TRBV5-1; CDR3aa: CASSAGTSAQETQYF
j_gene: TRBJ1-4; v_gene: TRBV30; CDR3aa: CAWSVMQGSNEKLFF
j_gene: TRBJ1-2; v_gene: TRBV6-1; CDR3aa: CASSEGAGGYTF
j_gene: TRBJ2-3; v_gene: TRBV7-3; CDR3aa: CASSLTKGWTDTQYF
j_gene: TRBJ2-1; v_gene: TRBV13; CDR3aa: CASSSQLAGGLYNEQFF
j_gene: TRBJ2-7; v_gene: TRBV9; CDR3aa: CASSVGGPGPPYEQYF
j_gene: TRBJ2-3; v_gene: TRBV5-1; CDR3aa: CASSFPRTSTDTQYF
j_gene: TRBJ2-3; v_gene: TRBV10-1; CDR3aa: CASSDPSGRASDTQYF
j_gene: TRBJ2-7; v_gene: TRBV7-2; CDR3aa: CASSVILGAYEQYF
j_gene: TRBJ2-3; v_gene: TRBV6-4; CDR3aa: CASSEGHETDTQYF
j_gene: TRBJ2-3; v_gene: TRBV27; CDR3aa: CASGGWDSYTDTQYF
j_gene: TRBJ1-5; v_gene: TRBV28; CDR3aa: CASSLNKIDSNQPQHF
j_gene: TRBJ2-2; v_gene: TRBV2; CDR3aa: CASSVLGGARNTGELFF
j_gene: TRBJ2-1; v_gene: TRBV7-3; CDR3aa: CASSLLQGREQFF
j_gene: TRBJ1-5; v_gene: TRBV6-5; CDR3aa: CASSYSWGAGQPQHF
j_gene: TRBJ2-7; v_gene: TRBV6-5; CDR3aa: CASKASGDRAREQYF
j_gene: TRBJ2-2; v_gene: TRBV7-2; CDR3aa: CASSLKGNGELFF
j_gene: TRBJ1-1; v_gene: TRBV25-1; CDR3aa: CASSGSRAHTEAFF
j_gene: TRBJ2-5; v_gene: TRBV6-1; CDR3aa: CASSEFRLAGTQETQYF
j_gene: TRBJ2-1; v_gene: TRBV7-2; CDR3aa: CASRIGLVQNEQFF
j_gene: TRBJ2-6; v_gene: TRBV27; CDR3aa: CASRILGSGANVLTF